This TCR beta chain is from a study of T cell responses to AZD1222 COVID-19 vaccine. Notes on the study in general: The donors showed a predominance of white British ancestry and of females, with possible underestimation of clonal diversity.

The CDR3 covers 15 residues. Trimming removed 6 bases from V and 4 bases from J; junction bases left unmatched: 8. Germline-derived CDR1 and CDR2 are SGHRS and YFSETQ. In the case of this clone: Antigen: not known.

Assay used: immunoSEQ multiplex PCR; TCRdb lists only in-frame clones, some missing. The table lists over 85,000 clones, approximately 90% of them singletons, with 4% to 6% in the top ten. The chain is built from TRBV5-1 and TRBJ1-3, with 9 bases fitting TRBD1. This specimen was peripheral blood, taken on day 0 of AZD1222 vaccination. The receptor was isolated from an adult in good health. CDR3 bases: TGCGCCAGCACCTCGGACAGGGGAGGAGGAAACACCATATATTTT. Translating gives CASTSDRGGGNTIYF.